A selection of T cell receptor beta chains follows, all from one sample in a study of shared clonotypes between healthy human individuals. TCRdb keeps only in-frame clones here, not all; method: immunoSEQ multiplex PCR. The sample includes roughly 2.2 million clones, 80% to 95% of them seen just once. The source material was naive CD4+ T cells from PBMCs. The receptor source for this set is a man in his late teens or twenties in good health. Some clones in this sample may be carry-over from other donors' samples. Both conserved end residues are part of each CDR3. The order of the fields is V gene, J gene, clone size, D gene, CDR3 DNA, CDR3 protein. D genes are given only for firm matches. Clone size appears in some rows only: once, few, many, or a class for an expanded clone.

>TRBV6-1|TRBJ2-1|.|.
TGTGCCAGCAGTGAGGACAGTTACAATGAGCAGTTCTTC
CASSEDSYNEQFF
>TRBV6-6|TRBJ1-1|few|.
TGTGCCACGATAACACCCGATTCCGCTGAAGCTTTCTTT
CATITPDSAEAFF
>TRBV5-1|TRBJ2-5|.|.
TGCGCCAGCAGCGTAATACAAGAGACCCAGTACTTC
CASSVIQETQYF
>TRBV6-6|TRBJ2-1|.|.
TGTGCCAGCAGTTCTTCCATAGCCGAGCAGTTCTTC
CASSSSIAEQFF
>TRBV27|TRBJ2-1|.|TRBD2
TGTGCCAGCAGTCAACTAGCGGGAGGGTCATACAATGAGCAGTTCTTC
CASSQLAGGSYNEQFF
>TRBV2|TRBJ2-7|.|.
TGTGCCAGCACAGCGGAGGACTGCGAGCAGTACTTC
CASTAEDCEQYF
>TRBV7-2|TRBJ2-5|.|TRBD1
TGTGCCAGCAGCCCCCGAAGACAGGGTGAAGAGACCCAGTACTTC
CASSPRRQGEETQYF
>TRBV14|TRBJ2-3|.|.
TGTGCCAGCAGCCAATGGGACACCACTTTTGGCACAGATACGCAGTATTTT
CASSQWDTTFGTDTQYF
>TRBV5-4|TRBJ2-5|.|.
TGTGCCAGCAGCTTGGGATCCCAAGAGACCCAGTACTTC
CASSLGSQETQYF
>TRBV7-8|TRBJ1-2|.|.
TGTGCCAGCAGCTTAGGGCAGGCATTCTATGGCTACACCTTC
CASSLGQAFYGYTF
>TRBV10-3|TRBJ2-3|.|TRBD2
TGTGCCATCAGTGAGTCAGGTCAGCGGGAGGGGCCCACAGATACGCAGTATTTT
CAISESGQREGPTDTQYF
>TRBV25-1|TRBJ2-3|.|.
TGTGCCAGCAGTGGCCCCTCTAGCACAGATACGCAGTATTTT
CASSGPSSTDTQYF
>TRBV18|TRBJ1-5|.|.
TGTGCCAGCTCACCTGGAGGGAGCAATCAGCCCCAGCATTTT
CASSPGGSNQPQHF
>TRBV18|TRBJ1-2|.|.
TGTGCCAGCTCAATTGACAGGTCTGAGGGCTACACCTTC
CASSIDRSEGYTF
>TRBV18|TRBJ1-1|.|.
TGTGCCAGCTCACCAAATTATTCTAACACTGAAGCTTTCTTT
CASSPNYSNTEAFF
>TRBV18|TRBJ1-1|.|.
TGTGCCAGCTCCCAGGCAGGGGACACTGAAGCTTTCTTT
CASSQAGDTEAFF
>TRBV6-5|TRBJ2-7|.|.
TGTGCCAGCAGTTACCGTGGCAGCTCCTACGAGCAGTACTTC
CASSYRGSSYEQYF
>TRBV5-1|TRBJ1-2|.|.
TGCGCCAGCAGCGGACAGTCTAACTATGGCTACACCTTC
CASSGQSNYGYTF
>TRBV6-1|TRBJ1-2|.|TRBD1
TGTGCCAGCAGTCGACGGGACAGCGGCTATGGCTACACCTTC
CASSRRDSGYGYTF
>TRBV6-5|TRBJ2-7|.|.
TGTGCCAGCAGTTACTCGCCGCGCACCTACGAGCAGTACTTC
CASSYSPRTYEQYF
>TRBV5-1|TRBJ2-5|.|.
TGCGCCAGCAGCTTTTTGAGTCCGGGTGAAGAGACCCAGTACTTC
CASSFLSPGEETQYF
>TRBV21-1|TRBJ2-7|.|.
TGTGCCAGCTCGTTCAGGGACAGCACCTACGAGCAGTACTTC
CASSFRDSTYEQYF
>TRBV19|TRBJ1-4|.|TRBD1
TGTGCCAGTAGTACGGCAGGGGGTGGTAATGAAAAACTGTTTTTT
CASSTAGGGNEKLFF
>TRBV7-7|TRBJ2-3|once|.
TGTGCCAGCAGCTTAGACGGCGGCACAGATACGCAGTATTTT
CASSLDGGTDTQYF
>TRBV30|TRBJ2-7|.|.
TGTGCCTGGAGTCCCAGGGGCTACGAGCAGTACTTC
CAWSPRGYEQYF
>TRBV28|TRBJ2-2|.|.
TGTGCCAGCAGTTTAGGGGGGGCCACCGGGGAGCTGTTTTTT
CASSLGGATGELFF
>TRBV30|TRBJ1-4|.|.
TGTGCCTGGAGTGGGGGGGCCGCGGCCCGGTTAGAAAAACTGTTTTTT
CAWSGGAAARLEKLFF
>TRBV15|TRBJ2-1|.|.
TGTGCCACCAGCCCAACCGGGACTTACTCCTACAATGAGCAGTTCTTC
CATSPTGTYSYNEQFF
>TRBV7-2|TRBJ2-5|once|.
TGTGCCAGCAGCTTATTGTGGCAGGGGGGGCCAGAGACCCAGTACTTC
CASSLLWQGGPETQYF
>TRBV7-9|TRBJ1-2|.|.
TGTGCCAGCAGCAGGGGAGTTAACTATGGCTACACCTTC
CASSRGVNYGYTF
>TRBV18|TRBJ2-3|.|.
TGTGCCAGCTCACTATTAATGGGGCAAAATGCGGATACGCAGTATTTT
CASSLLMGQNADTQYF
>TRBV28|TRBJ1-2|.|.
TGTGCCAGCAGACCCTCAGGCGGCAACCGCGGCTACACCTTC
CASRPSGGNRGYTF
>TRBV9|TRBJ2-2|.|.
TGTGCCAGCAGCCTCCGACTAGCCGGGGAGCTGTTTTTT
CASSLRLAGELFF
>TRBV7-9|TRBJ1-3|.|.
TGTGCCAGCAGCTTGGGGGATGGAAACACCATATATTTT
CASSLGDGNTIYF
>TRBV25-1|TRBJ2-2|.|TRBD2
TGTGCCAGCAGTGAAGGGACTAGCGCGAACACCGGGGAGCTGTTTTTT
CASSEGTSANTGELFF
>TRBV25-1|TRBJ2-3|.|.
TGTGCCAGCAGTGAAGCAGGGGTCGGCACAGATACGCAGTATTTT
CASSEAGVGTDTQYF
>TRBV28|TRBJ1-1|.|.
TGTGCCACCTCTCAGGCGAACACTGAAGCTTTCTTT
CATSQANTEAFF
>TRBV6-6|TRBJ2-7|.|TRBD1
TGTGCCAGCAGTCCACGAGACAGGGTTTACGAGCAGTACTTC
CASSPRDRVYEQYF
>TRBV4-1|TRBJ2-3|.|TRBD1
TGCGCCAGCAGCCCGGGACAGGGATTAACAGATACGCAGTATTTT
CASSPGQGLTDTQYF
>TRBV15|TRBJ2-1|.|TRBD2
TGTGCCACCAGCAGAGTTCAACTAGCGGGAGGGCCTGATGAGCAGTTCTTC
CATSRVQLAGGPDEQFF
>TRBV5-4|TRBJ2-5|.|.
TGTGCCATGGCGGAGGGAGGTTCAGAAGAGACCCAGTACTTC
CAMAEGGSEETQYF
>TRBV5-1|TRBJ2-3|.|TRBD1
TGCGCCAGCCGTTTGGACAGGGAGGATACGCAGTATTTT
CASRLDREDTQYF
>TRBV5-1|TRBJ1-2|.|.
TGCGCCAGCAGCTTGGTGGCAGGGAACTATGGCTACACCTTC
CASSLVAGNYGYTF
>TRBV4-3|TRBJ1-2|.|.
TGCGCCAGCAGCTTCGACTTGGACTTCCACAACTATGGCTACACCTTC
CASSFDLDFHNYGYTF
>TRBV11-2|TRBJ2-7|.|TRBD2
TGTGCCAGCAGCTTAGAACCTAGCGGCTCTTCGTACGAGCAGTACTTC
CASSLEPSGSSYEQYF